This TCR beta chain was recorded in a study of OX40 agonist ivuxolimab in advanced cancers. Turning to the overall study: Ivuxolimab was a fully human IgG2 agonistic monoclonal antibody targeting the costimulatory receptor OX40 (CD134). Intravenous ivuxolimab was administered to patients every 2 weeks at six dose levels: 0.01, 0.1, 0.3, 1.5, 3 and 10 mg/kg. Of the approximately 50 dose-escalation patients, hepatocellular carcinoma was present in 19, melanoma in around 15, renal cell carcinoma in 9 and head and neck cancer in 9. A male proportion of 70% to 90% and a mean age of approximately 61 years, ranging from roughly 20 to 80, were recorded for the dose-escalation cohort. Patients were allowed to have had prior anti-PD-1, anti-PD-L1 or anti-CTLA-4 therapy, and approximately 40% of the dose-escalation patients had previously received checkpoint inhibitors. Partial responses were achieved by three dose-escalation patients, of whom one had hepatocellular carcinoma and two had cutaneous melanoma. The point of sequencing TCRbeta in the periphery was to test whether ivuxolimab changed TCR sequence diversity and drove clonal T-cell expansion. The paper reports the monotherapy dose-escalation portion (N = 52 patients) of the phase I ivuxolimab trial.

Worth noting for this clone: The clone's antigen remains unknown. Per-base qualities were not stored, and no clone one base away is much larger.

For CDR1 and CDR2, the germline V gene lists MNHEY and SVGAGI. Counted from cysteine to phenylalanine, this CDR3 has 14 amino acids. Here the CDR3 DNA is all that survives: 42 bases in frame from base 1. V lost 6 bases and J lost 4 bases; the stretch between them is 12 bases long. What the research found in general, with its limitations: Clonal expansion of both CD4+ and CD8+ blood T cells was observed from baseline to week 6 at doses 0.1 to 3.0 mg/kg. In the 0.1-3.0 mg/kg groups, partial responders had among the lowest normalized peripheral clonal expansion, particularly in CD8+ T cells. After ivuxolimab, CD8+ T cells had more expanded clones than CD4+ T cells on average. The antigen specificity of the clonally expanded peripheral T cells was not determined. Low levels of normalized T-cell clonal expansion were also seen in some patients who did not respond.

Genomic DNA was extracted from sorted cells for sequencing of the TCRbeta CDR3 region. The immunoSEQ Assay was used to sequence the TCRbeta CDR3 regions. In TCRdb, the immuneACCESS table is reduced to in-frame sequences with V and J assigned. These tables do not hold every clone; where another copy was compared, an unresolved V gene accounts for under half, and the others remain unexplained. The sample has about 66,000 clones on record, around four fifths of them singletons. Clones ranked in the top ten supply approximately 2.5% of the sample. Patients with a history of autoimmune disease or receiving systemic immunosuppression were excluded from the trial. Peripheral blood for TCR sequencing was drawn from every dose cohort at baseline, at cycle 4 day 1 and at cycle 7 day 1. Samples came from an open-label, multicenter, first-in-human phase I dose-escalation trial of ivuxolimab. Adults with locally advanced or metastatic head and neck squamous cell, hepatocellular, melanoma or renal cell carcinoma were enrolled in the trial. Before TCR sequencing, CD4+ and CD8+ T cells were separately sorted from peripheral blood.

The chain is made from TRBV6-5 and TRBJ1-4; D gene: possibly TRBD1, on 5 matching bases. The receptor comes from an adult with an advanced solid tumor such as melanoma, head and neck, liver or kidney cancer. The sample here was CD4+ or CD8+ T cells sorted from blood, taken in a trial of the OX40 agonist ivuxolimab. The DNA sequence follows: TGTGCCAGCAGATCGGGGCCAATTAATGAAAAACTGTTTTTT. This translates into CASRSGPINEKLFF.